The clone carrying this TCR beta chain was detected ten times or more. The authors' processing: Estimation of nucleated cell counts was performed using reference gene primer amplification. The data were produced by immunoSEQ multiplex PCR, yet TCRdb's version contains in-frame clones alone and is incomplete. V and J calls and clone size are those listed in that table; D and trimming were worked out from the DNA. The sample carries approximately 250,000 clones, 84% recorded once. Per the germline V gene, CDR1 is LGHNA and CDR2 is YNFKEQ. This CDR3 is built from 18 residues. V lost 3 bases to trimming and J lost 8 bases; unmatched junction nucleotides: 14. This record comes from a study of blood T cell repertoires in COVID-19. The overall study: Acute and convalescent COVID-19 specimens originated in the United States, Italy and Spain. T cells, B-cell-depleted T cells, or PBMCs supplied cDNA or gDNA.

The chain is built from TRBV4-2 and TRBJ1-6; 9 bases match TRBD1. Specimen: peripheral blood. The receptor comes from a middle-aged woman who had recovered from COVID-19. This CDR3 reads CASSQGGSLTGGYSPLHF. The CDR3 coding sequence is TGTGCCAGCAGCCAGGGTGGGTCCCTGACAGGGGGATATTCACCCCTCCACTTT.